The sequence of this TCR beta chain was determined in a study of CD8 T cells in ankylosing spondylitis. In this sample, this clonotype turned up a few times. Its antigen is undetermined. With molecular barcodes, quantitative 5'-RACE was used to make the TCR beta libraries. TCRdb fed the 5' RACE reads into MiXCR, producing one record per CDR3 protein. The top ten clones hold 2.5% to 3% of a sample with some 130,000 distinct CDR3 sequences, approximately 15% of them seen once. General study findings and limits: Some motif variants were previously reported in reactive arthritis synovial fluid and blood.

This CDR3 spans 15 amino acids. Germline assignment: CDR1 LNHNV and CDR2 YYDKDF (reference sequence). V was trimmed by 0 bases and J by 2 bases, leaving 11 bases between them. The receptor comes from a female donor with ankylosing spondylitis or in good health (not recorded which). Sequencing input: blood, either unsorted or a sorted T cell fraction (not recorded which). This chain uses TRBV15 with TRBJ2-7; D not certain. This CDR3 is CATSRDVTATYEQYF. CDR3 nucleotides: TGTGCCACCAGCAGAGATGTCACCGCTACCTACGAGCAGTACTTC.